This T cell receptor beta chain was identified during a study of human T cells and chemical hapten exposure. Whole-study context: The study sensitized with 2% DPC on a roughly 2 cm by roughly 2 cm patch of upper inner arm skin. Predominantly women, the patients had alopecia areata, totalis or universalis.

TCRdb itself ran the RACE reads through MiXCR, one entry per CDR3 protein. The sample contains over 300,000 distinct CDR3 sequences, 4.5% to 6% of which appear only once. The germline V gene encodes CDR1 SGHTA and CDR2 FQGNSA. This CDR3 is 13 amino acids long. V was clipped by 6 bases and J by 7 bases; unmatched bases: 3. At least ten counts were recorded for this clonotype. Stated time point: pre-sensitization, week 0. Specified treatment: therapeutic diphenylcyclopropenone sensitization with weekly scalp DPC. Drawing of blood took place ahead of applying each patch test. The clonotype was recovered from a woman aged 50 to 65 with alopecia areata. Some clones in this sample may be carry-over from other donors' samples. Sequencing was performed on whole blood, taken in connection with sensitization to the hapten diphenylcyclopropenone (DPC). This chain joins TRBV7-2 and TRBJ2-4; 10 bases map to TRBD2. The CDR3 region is CASSYSGRNIQYF. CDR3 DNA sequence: TGTGCCAGCAGTTATAGCGGGAGGAACATTCAGTACTTC.